This entry is about one T cell receptor (beta chain). Its antigen remains unidentified. These data originate in a study of T cells expressing NK-cell markers. The CDR3 totals 14 residues. Germline CDR1 and CDR2: ENHRY and SYGVKD. Findings and limits, study-wide: Among several donors, these clonotypes also ranked first in the CD3+CD56-NKG2C+ fraction.

What made the TCR beta cDNA was 5'RACE template switching with UMIs. TCRdb reanalyzed the 5' RACE reads and collapses them to one entry per CDR3 protein, without DNA. The sample includes around 550,000 distinct CDR3 sequences. This clonotype was obtained from a man aged 18 to 35 in good health. Input material: blood T cells: a sorted CD56 or NKG2C T cell subset, CD4+ or CD8+ T cells, or bulk PBMC T cells (not recorded which). The rearrangement links TRBV10-3 to TRBJ2-3; TCRdb indicates TRBD2, and absent DNA this call remains unverified. The CDR3 region is CAITPAGNTDTQYF.